A selection of T cell receptor beta chains follows, all from one sample in a study of blood T cell repertoires in COVID-19. The data were produced by immunoSEQ multiplex PCR, yet TCRdb's version contains in-frame clones alone and is incomplete. Of about 330,000 clones listed, roughly 90% were seen once; the top ten hold less than 20%. The sample consisted of PBMCs or T cells enriched from blood (not recorded which). Source of these receptors: a woman aged 25 to 39 who had recovered from COVID-19. CDR3s include the opening cysteine and the closing phenylalanine or tryptophan. The order of the fields is V gene, clone size, D gene, CDR3 length, J gene, CDR3 DNA, CDR3 protein. The D gene is left open where the match is weak. Rows may omit the clone size; those that give it use once, few, many or a size class.

>TRBV6-2/TRBV6-3|.|.|17|TRBJ2-5
TGTGCCAGCAGTTTCCCCAACAGTGGGTTTGGGGGGGAGACCCAGTACTTC
CASSFPNSGFGGETQYF
>TRBV28|.|.|12|TRBJ1-2
TGTGCCAGCATTGACAGATCCTATGGCTACACCTTC
CASIDRSYGYTF
>TRBV28|.|TRBD2|14|TRBJ2-5
TGTGCCAGCAGCCAACCGACTAGCGCGGAGACCCAGTACTTC
CASSQPTSAETQYF
>TRBV7-3|.|TRBD1|15|TRBJ2-1
TGTGCCAGCAGCTCGGGACAGGGGGCCGACAATGAGCAGTTCTTC
CASSSGQGADNEQFF
>TRBV7-9|.|.|15|TRBJ2-7
TGTGCCAGCAGCTTAGTCGGGGGACGTCGATACGAGCAGTACTTC
CASSLVGGRRYEQYF
>TRBV4-2|.|.|20|TRBJ2-7
TGTGCCAGCAGCCAAGATACGGGGTCGTCCGTCCGGGATTTCACCTACGAGCAGTACTTC
CASSQDTGSSVRDFTYEQYF
>TRBV9|.|.|15|TRBJ2-1
TGTGCCAGCAGCGGGCTGGGGGGTCCCTACAATGAGCAGTTCTTC
CASSGLGGPYNEQFF
>TRBV7-8|.|TRBD1|15|TRBJ1-6
TGTGCCAGCAGCCCCAGGGGGAGCGGTAATTCACCCCTCCACTTT
CASSPRGSGNSPLHF
>TRBV4-3|.|TRBD1|16|TRBJ1-1
TGCGCCAGCAGCCACCGAGGGACAGGGCTGAACACTGAAGCTTTCTTT
CASSHRGTGLNTEAFF
>TRBV6-5|once|TRBD1|13|TRBJ2-7
TGTGCCAGCGGGGAGACAGGGTCCTACGAGCAGTACTTC
CASGETGSYEQYF
>TRBV2|few|.|14|TRBJ1-5
TGTGCCAGCAGTGCTGGACCGCAGGGTCAGCCCCAGCATTTT
CASSAGPQGQPQHF
>TRBV30|.|.|16|TRBJ1-3
TGTGCCTGGAGTCCAAGGGGTCAGGTAGCTGGAAACACCATATATTTT
CAWSPRGQVAGNTIYF
>TRBV6-5|.|.|14|TRBJ2-7
TGTGCCAGCAGTTACTCAGGGACAACCTACGAGCAGTACTTC
CASSYSGTTYEQYF
>TRBV7-2|.|TRBD1|13|TRBJ1-1
TGTGCCAGCAGCCCCAGGGGGATCACTGAAGCTTTCTTT
CASSPRGITEAFF
>TRBV12-3/TRBV12-4|.|.|13|TRBJ1-2
TGTGCCAGCAGTTTAGACCCCATCGGGGGCTACACCTTC
CASSLDPIGGYTF
>TRBV7-2|.|.|17|TRBJ1-6
TGTGCCAGCAGCTTAGTACCTCCGGGGGTGATTCAATCACCCCTCCACTTT
CASSLVPPGVIQSPLHF
>TRBV19|.|.|15|TRBJ2-6
TGTGCCAGCCGCGGAGGGGCAGCTGGGGCCAACGTCCTGACTTTC
CASRGGAAGANVLTF
>TRBV14|.|.|15|TRBJ2-3
TGTGCCAGCAGCCAAGTTGGCGGGGTCACAGATACGCAGTATTTT
CASSQVGGVTDTQYF
>TRBV19|.|.|13|TRBJ2-7
TGTGCCAGTAGGCACCTTCAGGGGCGCGAGCAGTACTTC
CASRHLQGREQYF
>TRBV12-3/TRBV12-4|.|.|13|TRBJ1-5
TGTGCCAGCAGTTTTCAGGGATTCCAGCCCCAGCATTTT
CASSFQGFQPQHF
>TRBV7-7|.|.|16|TRBJ2-5
TGTGCTAGCAGCTTAGAATTAGGAGGCGCTTGGGAGACCCAGTACTTC
CASSLELGGAWETQYF
>TRBV29-1|.|TRBD1|13|TRBJ2-7
TGCAGCGTTGAGGGGACAGGGTATGACGAGCAGTACTTC
CSVEGTGYDEQYF
>TRBV5-5|.|.|13|TRBJ1-5
TGTGCCAGCAGCTTAGGAGGTCATCAGCCCCAGCATTTT
CASSLGGHQPQHF
>TRBV10-3|.|.|13|TRBJ1-1
TGTGCCATAACCCCAGGGATGGCCACTGAAGCTTTCTTT
CAITPGMATEAFF
>TRBV7-2|.|.|15|TRBJ2-3
TGTGCCAGCAGCTTAGGCCCCCAGCGACCGGATACGCAGTATTTT
CASSLGPQRPDTQYF
>TRBV5-1|.|TRBD2|16|TRBJ2-2
TGCGCCAGCAGCTTGCGAGCGGGGGAGAACACCGGGGAGCTGTTTTTT
CASSLRAGENTGELFF
>TRBV6-5|once|.|12|TRBJ1-1
TGTGCCAGTCATACAGGGTGGACTGAAGCTTTCTTT
CASHTGWTEAFF
>TRBV28|.|TRBD1|14|TRBJ1-1
TGTGCCAGCAGAACAGGGGGCGGGAACACTGAAGCTTTCTTT
CASRTGGGNTEAFF
>TRBV20-1|.|TRBD2|15|TRBJ2-3
TGCAGTGCTAGTTGGGGCGGGAGGCCCCCAGATACGCAGTATTTT
CSASWGGRPPDTQYF
>TRBV7-2|.|.|13|TRBJ1-1
TGTGCCAGTCTGCGACAAGCCGACACTGAAGCTTTCTTT
CASLRQADTEAFF
>TRBV28|.|TRBD2|17|TRBJ2-1
TGTGCCATCTATCCCGGGGCTAGCGGGAGCCTCTACAATGAGCAGTTCTTC
CAIYPGASGSLYNEQFF
>TRBV18|.|.|14|TRBJ1-1
TGTGCCAGCTCACCACGTCCCTCGGGCGGGGAAGCTTTCTTT
CASSPRPSGGEAFF
>TRBV28|.|.|18|TRBJ1-3
TGTGCCAGCAGTTTACGGTTTTCGGGCAGGGCGTCTGGAAACACCATATATTTT
CASSLRFSGRASGNTIYF
>TRBV28|.|.|13|TRBJ1-5
TGTGCCAGCACAGGGATCGGCAATCAGCCCCAGCATTTT
CASTGIGNQPQHF
>TRBV12-3/TRBV12-4|.|.|12|TRBJ1-5
TGTGCCAGCAGTTCGTTCAGTCAGCCCCAGCATTTT
CASSSFSQPQHF
>TRBV10-3|.|TRBD1|13|TRBJ1-4
TGTGCCATCAGTGGGGGACAGGGTGAAAAACTGTTTTTT
CAISGGQGEKLFF
>TRBV4-1|.|.|17|TRBJ2-3
TGCGCCAGCAGCCAACTCCCTGGGGGGGGCGCAAGAGATACGCAGTATTTT
CASSQLPGGGARDTQYF
>TRBV7-9|.|.|16|TRBJ1-3
TGTGCCAGCATCCGTCTTCAGGGAAACTCTGGAAACACCATATATTTT
CASIRLQGNSGNTIYF
>TRBV28|once|.|14|TRBJ2-5
TGTGCCAGCAGTTCCCCGGACAGACAAGAGACCCAGTACTTC
CASSSPDRQETQYF
>TRBV5-1|.|.|14|TRBJ2-7
TGCGCCAGCAGCCCCGGGGAGCGGCTGGACGAGCAGTACTTC
CASSPGERLDEQYF
>TRBV11-2|.|.|15|TRBJ1-1
TGTGCCAGCAGCTTAGGCCCCGGGGGAAACACTGAAGCTTTCTTT
CASSLGPGGNTEAFF
>TRBV5-4|.|.|14|TRBJ2-3
TGTGCCAGCAGCTTAGGACAAAGCACAGATACGCAGTATTTT
CASSLGQSTDTQYF
>TRBV28|.|.|14|TRBJ1-6
TGTGCCAGCAGTCCGGGCTCCCGGGGGTCACCCCTCCACTTT
CASSPGSRGSPLHF
>TRBV5-1|.|.|15|TRBJ1-3
TGCGCCAGCAGCTTGCAGGGTTCGTTTGCGGACACCATATATTTT
CASSLQGSFADTIYF
>TRBV28|once|TRBD1|14|TRBJ1-2
TGTGCCAGCAGGGGACAGGGTTCGGCGTTGGGCTACACCTTC
CASRGQGSALGYTF
>TRBV7-2|many|.|12|TRBJ2-1
TGTGCCAGCAGCTTAGAGGTTGCGGTGCAGTTCTTC
CASSLEVAVQFF
>TRBV7-9|.|.|17|TRBJ2-5
TGTGCCAGCAGCTTAGCGAAGCACGAACCGTACCAAGAGACCCAGTACTTC
CASSLAKHEPYQETQYF
>TRBV6-5|.|.|13|TRBJ2-5
TGTGCCAGCAGTTCCCAGGGCCGAGAGACCCAGTACTTC
CASSSQGRETQYF
>TRBV27|.|TRBD1|17|TRBJ1-2
TGTGCCAGCAGTTTGAAGTACAGGGGTGGGCAAGGCTATGGCTACACCTTC
CASSLKYRGGQGYGYTF
>TRBV27|.|TRBD2|14|TRBJ2-1
TGTGCCAGCAGTTGGGGGGGAACTCACAATGAGCAGTTCTTC
CASSWGGTHNEQFF
>TRBV9|.|TRBD2|16|TRBJ2-1
TGTGCCAGCAGCCCGGGACTAGACACACCCAACAATGAGCAGTTCTTC
CASSPGLDTPNNEQFF
>TRBV18|.|TRBD2|14|TRBJ2-7
TGTGCCAGCTCACCACCCGCGACTAGCATGGAGCAGTACTTC
CASSPPATSMEQYF
>TRBV3-1/TRBV3-2|.|.|15|TRBJ1-3
TGTGCCAGCAGCCAGAATGGACAGTCTGGAAACACCATATATTTT
CASSQNGQSGNTIYF
>TRBV19|.|.|13|TRBJ2-7
TGTGCCAGTAATCCCAGCGGCTCCTACGAGCAGTACTTC
CASNPSGSYEQYF